This T cell receptor (beta chain) emerged from a study of blood T cell repertoires in COVID-19. Looking at the study overall: Material from acute and convalescent COVID-19 was sourced from the United States, Italy and Spain.

In the authors' workflow: Amplification from reference gene primers served as the basis for estimated nucleated cell counts. The table came from immunoSEQ multiplex PCR; TCRdb's copy has only in-frame clones and leaves some out. Clonal size and the V and J genes are those of that table, whereas D and trimming came from the DNA. Of 90,000 to 120,000 clones in the sample, around 89% were seen once. CDR1 is SGHDT and CDR2 is YYEEEE in the germline V gene. This CDR3 has 14 residues. Trimming took 0 bases from V and 3 from J, leaving 10 bases between them. The genes are TRBV5-6 and TRBJ2-7; maybe TRBD1 (5 bases). The TCR originated in a man aged 35 to 55 with active or convalescent COVID-19. Sequencing was carried out using peripheral blood. The CDR3 region is CASSLVVGVYEQYF. The CDR3, as DNA: TGTGCCAGCAGCTTGGTTGTAGGGGTCTACGAGCAGTACTTC.